The following is a TCR beta chain sequence with its context. The V end lost 3 bases, the J end lost 5 bases, and 17 bases lay between the germline ends. This CDR3 is 15 amino acids long. Germline CDR1 is SGHNT and CDR2 is YYREEE (reference sequence). The PCR made use of 60 Vbeta and 13 Jbeta primers. The protocol was immunoSEQ multiplex PCR, while the TCRdb copy is restricted to in-frame clones and leaves out a portion. Of about 160,000 clones in the sample, about three quarters were seen once. This sample is drawn from a study of cytomegalovirus exposure and HLA in healthy donors. Specimen: PBMCs. This receptor was obtained from a woman in her thirties in good health and CMV-seronegative. The rearrangement joins TRBV5-4 to TRBJ1-2, with D tentatively TRBD1 (5 bases). CDR3 in amino acids: CASSSSSGLRYGYTF. The CDR3 DNA is TGTGCCAGCAGCTCGAGCTCAGGGCTCAGGTATGGCTACACCTTC.